The 18 T cell receptor beta chains in this list originate from one sample, sequenced in a study of tumor and adjacent non-tumor tissue in lung cancer. No cell sorting was done before RNA was extracted from the tissue. TCRbeta libraries were built with three rounds of nested PCR, modified from ARM-PCR. TCRdb independently ran MiXCR on the multiplex PCR reads; one entry per CDR3 protein. The repertoire holds roughly 120,000 distinct CDR3 sequences, with approximately 71% as singletons. The sample consisted of lung tumor tissue. The receptors shown here come from a woman in her fifties or sixties with non-small cell lung cancer.

A note on this clonotype: This CDR3 is missing its conserved last phenylalanine or tryptophan, likely due to a read error. The chain carries TRBV11-2 and TRBJ2-3; D could derive from TRBD1 or TRBD2 (5 bases each). The germline V gene encodes CDR1 SGHAT and CDR2 FQNNGV. V lost 6 bases, J lost 2 bases, and 15 bases lay in between. The CDR3 is made up of 15 amino acids. The CDR3 region has the DNA TGTGCCAGCAGAGCTACCGGGACGGCCACAGATACGCAGTATCTT. This codes for CASRATGTATDTQYL.

This clonotype was recorded many times. J is TRBJ2-5 and V is TRBV12-3 or TRBV12-4; 10 bases match TRBD2. This CDR3 comprises 15 residues. The junction had 6 bases not matched to a gene; V was cut back by 3 bases and J by 5 bases. The CDR3 loop is CASSLSGGALETQYF. Written as DNA, the CDR3 is TGTGCCAGCAGTTTGAGCGGGGGGGCCTTGGAGACCCAGTACTTC.

As regards this clonotype: This may arise from a read error, as a much more abundant clone is one base away. The CDR3 is CASSKEEGDRAAF. CDR3 DNA sequence: TGCGCCAGCAGCAAGGAGGAAGGGGACAGGGCTGCCTTC. The rearrangement joins TRBV4-3 to TRBJ2-5, with 9 bases that match TRBD1. Germline assignment: CDR1 LGHNA and CDR2 YSLEER. This CDR3 has 13 amino acids.

Note on this clonotype: In this CDR3 the conserved last residue, phenylalanine or tryptophan, is missing, so a read error is likely. This rearrangement joins TRBV20-1 to TRBJ2-1; D unclear. There are 12 residues in the CDR3. Trimming left V 6 bases short and J 1 base short, with 7 bases between. CDR1 and CDR2 (germline): DFQATT, SNEGSKA (reference sequence). CDR3 coding DNA: TGCAGTGCGCTACCATCCTACAATGAGCAGTTCATC. As protein: CSALPSYNEQFI.

As for this clonotype: This may be a read error, as it is one base from a much larger clone. The chain has TRBV20-1 and TRBJ2-7; maybe TRBD2 (7 bases). This CDR3 comprises 15 residues. Looked up from germline, CDR1 is DFQATT and CDR2 is SNEGSKA (reference sequence). The V gene lost 3 bases and the J gene lost 8 bases, with 23 bases spanning the gap. DNA of the CDR3: TGCAGTGCTAGCGGACCGAGGGGGGGGCAGAGGAAGCAGTACTTC. It yields the protein CSASGPRGGQRKQYF.

As to this clonotype: The junction does not match germline at one end; this may be a read error. The chain carries TRBV11-2 and TRBJ2-3, with TRBD2 matching 14 bases. CDR1 is SGHAT, CDR2 FQNNGV, per germline. There are 17 residues in the CDR3. The CDR3 loop is CASNYGLAGGNTDTQCF. Here the CDR3 DNA reads TGTGCCAGCAACTACGGACTAGCGGGGGGTAACACAGATACGCAGTGTTTT.

Worth noting for this clonotype: Lacking the conserved final phenylalanine or tryptophan, this CDR3 likely reflects a read error. This chain joins TRBV20-1 and TRBJ2-3; D is unresolved. This CDR3 has 15 amino acids. V lost 7 bases to trimming and J lost 12 bases, with 29 bases between them. Germline V gene lookup returns CDR1 DFQATT and CDR2 SNEGSKA (reference sequence). The CDR3 loop is CSGSGERGGTDIQYS. The CDR3 region has the DNA TGCAGTGGCAGTGGTGAGAGAGGCGGCACAGACATACAGTATTCT.

About this clonotype itself: An end of the junction does not agree with germline; a read error may underlie this. The CDR3 DNA reads as TGTGCCAGTAGCTTGGAACGGGGTTCAAGGGGTGAGCAGTTCTTC. It specifies CASSLERGSRGEQFF. V and J are TRBV5-6 and TRBJ2-1; D is possibly TRBD1 or TRBD2 (5 bases each). The CDR3 consists of 15 residues. Germline CDR1 reads SGHDT; CDR2 reads YYEEEE. Variable domain in full (rest from reference TRBV5-6 and TRBJ2-1): DAGVTQSPTHLIKTRGQQVTLRCSPKSGHDTVSWYQQALGQGPQFIFQYYEEEERQRGNFPDRFSGHQFPNYSSELNVNALLLGDSALYLCASSLERGSRGEQFFGPGTRLTVL.

With regard to this clonotype: Germline and junction disagree at one end, which may indicate a read error. CDR3 residues: CSDRQDLKTEAFF. The CDR3 DNA sequence: TGCAGCGATCGACAGGATTTGAAGACTGAAGCTTTCTTT. The chain recombines TRBV29-1 with TRBJ1-1, with D maybe TRBD1 (6 bases). This CDR3 has 13 residues. The germline gives CDR1 SQVTM, CDR2 ANQGSEA.

On this clonotype: Germline is not matched at one junction end, which may reflect a read error. The CDR3 coding sequence is TGTGGCAGCAGTTTGGGTGGGGGGCGTCTTCAGTCCCAGCATTTT. Translating it yields CGSSLGGGRLQSQHF. The chain recombines TRBV28 with TRBJ1-5; D is possibly TRBD1 (6 bases). The CDR3 contains 15 residues. CDR1 is MDHEN, CDR2 SYDVKM, per germline.

Concerning this clonotype: With a much larger clone just one base away, this may be a read error. This rearrangement joins TRBV28 to TRBJ2-1; 8 bases line up with TRBD2. CDR1 MDHEN and CDR2 SYDVKM come from the germline V gene. After removal of 6 bases from V and 13 bases from J, the junction contained 14 bases not matched to a gene. This CDR3 has 14 amino acids. The CDR3 here is CASRLLPGGREQFF. The DNA for the CDR3 is TGTGCCAGCAGACTCTTACCGGGGGGGCGGGAACAGTTCTTC.

The chain carries TRBV11-3 and TRBJ2-2; TRBD1 matches at 7 bases. The trim removed 2 bases at V and 3 bases at J, leaving 3 bases unmatched. Germline-derived CDR1 and CDR2 are SGHNT and YENEEA. This CDR3 region has 15 residues. The CDR3 spells CASSLRDSDTGELFF. The CDR3, as DNA: TGTGCCAGCAGCTTAAGGGACAGCGACACCGGGGAGCTGTTTTTT.

The table lists this clonotype with a few counts. A much larger clonotype is one base distant, so this may be a read error. The chain joins TRBV29-1 to TRBJ2-3; 7 positions agree with TRBD1. Unmatched junction bases numbered 8, after V lost 5 bases and J lost 0 bases. The CDR3 totals 15 residues. The germline gives CDR1 SQVTM, CDR2 ANQGSEA. CDR3 protein: CSVFRDSSSTDTQYF. The CDR3 DNA sequence: TGCAGCGTTTTTCGGGACAGTTCTAGCACAGATACGCAGTATTTT.

For this clonotype: Mismatch with germline at one junction end may stem from a read error. The chain recombines TRBV10-3 with TRBJ1-1, with a tentative D call TRBD1 (5 bases). Germline V gene data show CDR1 as ENHRY and CDR2 as SYGVKD. This CDR3 is 17 amino acids long. For the CDR3, the DNA is TGTGCCATCGGTGAGGCTAAGGGCGAGGGACGGATCACTGAAGCTTTCTTT. Amino acids: CAIGEAKGEGRITEAFF.

V gene TRBV19 combines with J gene TRBJ1-5; D remains ambiguous. The V end was cut by 5 bases, the J end by 9 bases, with 14 bases between. The germline V gene encodes CDR1 LNHDA and CDR2 SQIVND (reference sequence). This CDR3 is 13 amino acids long. This CDR3 is CASSRGAGRPQHF. CDR3 in DNA: TGTGCCAGTAGTCGGGGTGCAGGTCGGCCCCAGCATTTT.

As regards this clonotype: The CDR3 ends on some other residue instead of the conserved phenylalanine or tryptophan, so this is likely a read error. V and J are TRBV20-1 and TRBJ2-3, with 12 bases fitting TRBD2. Losses at the gene ends were 8 bases for V and 5 bases for J; bases not matched to a gene: 14. The CDR3 covers 16 residues. Looked up from germline, CDR1 is DFQATT and CDR2 is SNEGSKA (reference sequence). The CDR3 is CSTTLGLAGIEDTQYS. In DNA, the CDR3 is TGCAGTACTACCCTCGGACTAGCGGGAATCGAAGATACGCAGTATTCT.

About this clonotype itself: Its ends do not fully match the called genes, so a read error is possible. The V gene is TRBV11-3, the J gene TRBJ2-2; 10 bases line up with TRBD1. Germline loops: CDR1 SGHNT, CDR2 YENEEA. The CDR3 runs to 15 residues. The CDR3 loop reads CAISPGTGVTGELFF. CDR3 nucleotide sequence: TGTGCTATCAGCCCCGGGACAGGGGTCACCGGGGAGCTTTTTTTT.

Details on this clonotype: The junction shows a germline mismatch at one end, possibly a read error. The chain is built from TRBV29-1 and TRBJ1-2, with D possibly being TRBD1 (6 bases). Looked up from germline, CDR1 is SQVTM and CDR2 is ANQGSEA. This CDR3 spans 13 amino acids. The CDR3 reads CSIEEGDVRDYTF. CDR3 DNA sequence: TGCAGCATTGAAGAGGGGGACGTGCGGGACTACACCTTC.